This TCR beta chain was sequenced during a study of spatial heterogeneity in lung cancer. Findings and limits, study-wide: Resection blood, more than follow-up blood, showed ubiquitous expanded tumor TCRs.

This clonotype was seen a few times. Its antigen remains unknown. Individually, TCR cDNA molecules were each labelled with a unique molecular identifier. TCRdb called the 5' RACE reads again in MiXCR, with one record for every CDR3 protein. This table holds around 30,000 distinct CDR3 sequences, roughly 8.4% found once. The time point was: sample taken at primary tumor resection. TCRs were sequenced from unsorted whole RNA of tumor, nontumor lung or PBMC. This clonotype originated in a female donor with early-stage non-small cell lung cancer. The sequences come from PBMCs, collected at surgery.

CDR3 in DNA: TGTGCCAGCAGCTCGTACCGGGAACCATACACTGAAGCTTTCTTT. Translation gives CASSSYREPYTEAFF. The V gene is TRBV9, the J gene TRBJ1-1; unclear D gene. The CDR3 length is 15 residues. Germline assignment: CDR1 SGDLS and CDR2 YYNGEE. Trimming pared 4 bases from V and 3 bases from J, leaving 16 bases between.